One sample yielded the 22 T cell receptor beta chains listed below, sequenced in a study of blood T cells in healthy people across ages (dated by TCRdb to between 2015 and 2017). The library was obtained by 5' RACE. The run used an Illumina HiSeq 2500. The second PCR ran for about 6 to 11 cycles and used a J-beta primer mix along with a sample-barcoded 5' primer. TCRdb reanalyzed the raw reads on its own, using fastp at Q25 for trimming and MiXCR for clone calling, and kept in-frame beta chains. Rows merge per CDR3 protein into single entries with the most common DNA and genes. This sample comprises hundreds of thousands of distinct CDR3 sequences, less than 35% of them detected only once. The top ten hold 15% to 20% of the sample. The sequenced material came from blood. Source of these receptors: a woman of 80 years or more in good health.

In DNA form, the CDR3 reads TGTGCCAGCAGTGCTGAGTATGGCTACACCTTC. This sequence encodes CASSAEYGYTF. The chain uses TRBV2 and TRBJ1-2; D uncertain. The CDR3 spans 11 residues. V lost 4 bases to trimming and J lost 5 bases, with 5 bases between them. The V gene's germline CDR1 is SNHLY and CDR2 FYNNEI.

Details on this clonotype: An end of the junction does not agree with germline; a read error may underlie this. The chain combines TRBV6-1 with TRBJ2-7, with D uncertain. Germline CDR1 MNHNS, CDR2 SASEGT. The CDR3 is 16 amino acids. This chain's CDR3 is CGSSDRSLGKCYEQYF. CDR3 DNA: TGTGGCAGCAGCGACCGTTCTTTGGGGAAGTGCTACGAGCAGTACTTC.

The chain is built from TRBV6-5 and TRBJ2-7; D is possibly TRBD2 (5 bases). The CDR3 sequence is 14 residues long. The germline V and J ends were trimmed by 2 bases and 3 bases, with 11 bases remaining between them. Looked up from germline, CDR1 is MNHEY and CDR2 is SVGAGI. The CDR3 spells CASSYGEGVYEQYF. The CDR3 region has the DNA TGTGCCAGCAGTTACGGTGAGGGAGTCTACGAGCAGTACTTC.

The rearrangement links TRBV20-1 to TRBJ2-7; 11 bases align to TRBD2. The DNA matches TRBJ2-5 better at its end, which makes the J call doubtful. CDR1 and CDR2 from the germline V gene are DFQATT and SNEGSKA (reference sequence). The CDR3 has 15 residues. CDR3: CSAADGTSGQETQYF. The CDR3 DNA is TGCAGTGCGGCCGACGGGACTAGCGGACAAGAGACCCAGTACTTC.

In this sample, this clonotype turned up a few times. This chain uses TRBV5-1 with TRBJ1-1, with D possibly matching TRBD1 (6 bases). CDR1 SGHRS and CDR2 YFSETQ come from the germline V gene. The V and J ends lost 6 bases and 1 base respectively, with 10 bases between them. The CDR3 loop spans 13 amino acids. The CDR3 sequence is CASTVQGNTEAFF. DNA of the CDR3: TGCGCCAGCACCGTACAGGGGAACACTGAAGCTTTCTTT.

The chain combines TRBV6-5 with TRBJ2-1; 8 bases are a match to TRBD1. The CDR3 is 15 residues long. V shed 0 bases and J 10 bases; nucleotides not matched to a gene: 8. Germline values: CDR1 MNHEY, CDR2 SVGAGI. The CDR3 DNA follows: TGTGCCAGCAGTTACTCTTTTGTTAGGACAGGGGAGCAGTTCTTC. This sequence encodes CASSYSFVRTGEQFF.

The CDR3 DNA reads TGTGCCAGCAGTTTAGCCTCCGCTAGGGGTACGCAGTATTTT. This translates into CASSLASARGTQYF. The rearrangement links TRBV6-2 or TRBV6-3 to TRBJ2-3; possible D gene TRBD1, 5 bases. The CDR3 loop spans 14 amino acids. V gave up 4 bases and J gave up 8 bases, with 16 bases separating them. Germline V gene data show CDR1 as MNHEY and CDR2 as SVGEGT.

This clonotype occurred many times. This chain uses TRBV7-9 with TRBJ2-4; the D is unclear. Trimming removed 5 bases at V and 7 bases at J, with 15 bases between. CDR3 length: 14 amino acids. Germline-derived CDR1 and CDR2 are SEHNR and FQNEAQ (reference sequence). The CDR3 nucleotides are TGTGCCAGCAGCCCGTCCCTAGGGTGGAACATTCAGTACTTC. Residues: CASSPSLGWNIQYF.

This clonotype has only one observation. The junction and the germline gene differ at one end; a read error may be behind it. The chain combines TRBV11-2 with TRBJ2-5; the match to TRBD2 covers 8 bases. Per the germline V gene, CDR1 is SGHAT and CDR2 is FQNNGV. The CDR3 has 15 residues. Here the CDR3 reads CAGSPRTSRDNEQYF. The DNA of the CDR3 is TGTGCCGGCAGCCCCCGGACTAGCCGGGACAATGAGCAGTACTTC.

This clonotype was detected many times. This chain joins TRBV12-3 or TRBV12-4 and TRBJ1-1; 8 nucleotides agree with TRBD1. The CDR3 loop spans 12 amino acids. J gave up 7 bases and V 4 bases, and 2 bases lay outside the gene matches. CDR3 protein: CASSYGQGEAFF. CDR3 in DNA: TGTGCCAGCAGTTACGGACAGGGTGAAGCTTTCTTT.

This clonotype was seen more than once but under ten times. The genes are TRBV7-2 and TRBJ1-2; D is perhaps TRBD1 (5 bases). Per germline, CDR1 SGHTA and CDR2 FQGNSA. This CDR3 spans 17 amino acids. V dropped 5 bases and J dropped 8 bases, with 27 bases sitting between them. The CDR3 is CASSPVLSLRGSKGYTF. CDR3 nucleotide sequence: TGTGCCAGCAGCCCGGTCTTGAGTCTGCGGGGGAGCAAGGGCTACACCTTC. The full variable domain, with the rest looked up from reference TRBV7-2 and TRBJ1-2, is GAGVSQSPSNKVTEKGKDVELRCDPISGHTALYWYRQSLGQGLEFLIYFQGNSAPDKSGLPSDRFSAERTGGSVSTLTIQRTQQEDSAVYLCASSPVLSLRGSKGYTFGSGTRLTVV.

This clonotype was detected many times. The V call is TRBV9, the J call TRBJ1-2; no definite D call. Trimming removed 0 bases at V and 1 base at J, with 13 bases between. The CDR3 length is 16 residues. The germline V gene has CDR1 SGDLS and CDR2 YYNGEE. The CDR3 is CASSVGSQSYNYGYTF. CDR3 coding DNA: TGTGCCAGCAGCGTAGGAAGCCAGAGTTATAACTATGGCTACACCTTC.

To note about this clonotype: At one end, the junction sequence differs from germline, possibly due to a read error. The V gene is TRBV24-1, the J gene TRBJ2-3; D might be TRBD1 or TRBD2, each matching 5 bases. The CDR3 consists of 16 residues. Germline assignment: CDR1 KGHDR and CDR2 SFDVKD. CDR3 residues: CATIDFARDHTDTQYF. The CDR3 DNA follows: TGTGCCACCATTGATTTTGCCCGGGACCACACAGATACGCAGTATTTT.

In DNA form, the CDR3 reads TGTGCCAGTAGACGGGGGGACATTCAGTACTTC. Translation: CASRRGDIQYF. The rearrangement uses TRBV19 and TRBJ2-4, with 7 bases that match TRBD2. The CDR3 is 11 amino acids. The junction had 1 base not matched to a gene; V was cut back by 6 bases and J by 8 bases. Germline loops: CDR1 LNHDA, CDR2 SQIVND (reference sequence).

Points on this clonotype: A read error may explain this, as a much larger clone is one base away. This chain uses TRBV5-1 with TRBJ2-5, with 8 bases aligning to TRBD1. TRBJ2-7 explains the end of the DNA better; the J call may be wrong. The germline CDR1 and CDR2 sequences are SGHRS and YFSETQ. The length of the CDR3 is 14 residues. CDR3 nucleotides: TGCGCCAGCAGCCGGCGGACAGGGCAGAACGAGCAGTACTTC. Amino acids: CASSRRTGQNEQYF.

This clonotype was seen repeatedly, ten times or more. The chain joins TRBV6-4 to TRBJ2-7; 8 bases map to TRBD2. Germline lookup yields CDR1 MRHNA and CDR2 SNTAGT. The CDR3 has 15 amino acids. With V trimmed by 6 bases and J by 0 bases, 7 bases remained unmatched. CDR3 in DNA: TGTGCCAGCAGGACCCCGGGAGGGGGCTCCTACGAGCAGTACTTC. It translates to CASRTPGGGSYEQYF.

The J gene is TRBJ1-1, the V gene TRBV6-2 or TRBV6-3; D may be TRBD1 (6 bases). Trimming cost V 6 bases and J 0 bases, with 17 bases left between them. Germline assignment: CDR1 MNHEY and CDR2 SVGEGT. The CDR3 spans 16 residues. The CDR3 sequence is CASRQTGRLMNTEAFF. DNA of the CDR3: TGTGCCAGCAGACAAACAGGGAGACTAATGAACACTGAAGCTTTCTTT.

This clonotype has ten or more counts. The rearrangement joins TRBV20-1 to TRBJ2-1; D possibly matches TRBD1 or TRBD2 (5 bases each). In germline, CDR1 is DFQATT, CDR2 SNEGSKA (reference sequence). The CDR3 loop spans 16 amino acids. V was cut by 3 bases and J by 0 bases, with 15 bases left in between. The DNA of the CDR3 is TGCAGTGCTAGCGGGGCCACCTATCTCTCCTACAATGAGCAGTTCTTC. As protein: CSASGATYLSYNEQFF.

This clonotype was seen repeatedly, ten times or more. V usage is TRBV7-2 and J usage is TRBJ2-7, with D possibly matching TRBD1 (5 bases). The V end lost 1 base, the J end lost 5 bases, and 9 bases lay between the germline ends. In germline, CDR1 is SGHTA, CDR2 FQGNSA. The CDR3 consists of 13 residues. CDR3 protein: CASSLGWGDEQYF. The CDR3 DNA follows: TGTGCCAGCAGCTTAGGGTGGGGCGACGAGCAGTACTTC. Full variable domain (rest looked up from reference TRBV7-2 and TRBJ2-7): GAGVSQSPSNKVTEKGKDVELRCDPISGHTALYWYRQSLGQGLEFLIYFQGNSAPDKSGLPSDRFSAERTGGSVSTLTIQRTQQEDSAVYLCASSLGWGDEQYFGPGTRLTVT.

The table lists this clonotype with many counts. The chain employs TRBV27 and TRBJ2-3; D not resolved. Per the germline V gene, CDR1 is MNHEY and CDR2 is SMNVEV (reference sequence). The CDR3 runs to 20 residues. Between the trimmed V and J ends, which lost 5 bases and 0 bases, there was a span of 27 bases. The CDR3 sequence: CASSPRNQLVGRISTDTQYF. In nucleotides, the CDR3 is TGTGCCAGCAGTCCGCGCAACCAGTTGGTGGGAAGAATTAGCACAGATACGCAGTATTTT.

The chain joins TRBV5-5 to TRBJ2-7; 7 nucleotides line up with TRBD1. The CDR3 loop spans 18 amino acids. The trim removed 6 bases at V and 2 bases at J, leaving 20 bases unmatched. Per the germline V gene, CDR1 is SGHKS and CDR2 is YYEKEE (reference sequence). CDR3 sequence: CASNPAGSAGTEAYEQYF. In DNA form, the CDR3 reads TGTGCCAGCAACCCAGCAGGGAGCGCCGGGACAGAAGCCTACGAGCAGTACTTC. Looking up the rest from reference TRBV5-5 and TRBJ2-7 gives the full variable domain: DAGVTQSPTHLIKTRGQQVTLRCSPISGHKSVSWYQQVLGQGPQFIFQYYEKEERGRGNFPDRFSARQFPNYSSELNVNALLLGDSALYLCASNPAGSAGTEAYEQYFGPGTRLTVT.

The rearrangement uses TRBV7-9 and TRBJ1-4; 7 bases line up with TRBD1. This CDR3 is built from 15 residues. V lost 3 bases and J lost 4; bases outside the gene matches: 5. Per the germline V gene, CDR1 is SEHNR and CDR2 is FQNEAQ (reference sequence). CDR3 protein: CASSLPTGINEKLFF. The CDR3 DNA follows: TGTGCCAGCAGCTTGCCGACAGGGATTAATGAAAAACTGTTTTTT. Complete variable domain (other parts from reference TRBV7-9 and TRBJ1-4): DTGVSQNPRHKITKRGQNVTFRCDPISEHNRLYWYRQTLGQGPEFLTYFQNEAQLEKSRLLSDRFSAERPKGSFSTLEIQRTEQGDSAMYLCASSLPTGINEKLFFGSGTQLSVL.